This T cell receptor (beta chain) was sequenced in a study of T cells in Graves' hyperthyroidism and ophthalmopathy. Study results and caveats: Blood shared most expanded thyroid clonotypes above 0.001. The model anticipated ophthalmopathy a median approximately six months pre-onset.

TCR beta CDR3 region amplification was performed from RNA transcripts. When the TCR CDR3 underwent first-round RT-PCR, the HTBI primer set was used. TCRdb fed the multiplex PCR reads into MiXCR, producing one record per CDR3 protein. Among over 300,000 distinct CDR3 sequences listed, over 11% were seen once. In this sample, this clonotype turned up a few times. Its antigen remains unidentified. Per germline, CDR1 MGHRA and CDR2 YSYEKL. CDR3 size: 17 residues. Trimming took off 2 bases at V and 5 bases at J, with 19 bases between the two ends. Reasons for excluding patients were uncontrolled infection, other autoimmune disease, pregnancy or lactation. Diagnosing involved the use of clinical symptoms, serum thyroxine and TRAb, thyroid ultrasound and orbital computed tomography.

The sample taken for sequencing was blood. This TCR came from a woman aged 55-69 years with Graves' hyperthyroidism. This rearrangement joins TRBV4-1 to TRBJ2-1, with a tentative D call TRBD2 (6 bases). CDR3 in amino acids: CASSQPLATKPHNEQFF. CDR3 sequence (DNA): TGCGCCAGCAGCCAACCACTAGCAACGAAACCTCACAATGAGCAGTTCTTC.